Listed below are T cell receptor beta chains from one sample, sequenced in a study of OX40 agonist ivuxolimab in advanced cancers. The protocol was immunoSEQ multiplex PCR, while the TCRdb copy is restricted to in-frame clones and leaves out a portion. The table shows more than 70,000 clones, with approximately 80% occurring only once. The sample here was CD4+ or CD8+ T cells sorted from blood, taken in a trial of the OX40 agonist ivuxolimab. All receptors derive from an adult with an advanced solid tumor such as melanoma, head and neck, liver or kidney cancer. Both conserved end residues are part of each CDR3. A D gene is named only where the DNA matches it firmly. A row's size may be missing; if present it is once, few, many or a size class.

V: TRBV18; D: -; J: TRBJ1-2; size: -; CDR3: CASSEGINYGYTF; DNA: TGTGCCAGCTCAGAAGGAATCAACTATGGCTACACCTTC
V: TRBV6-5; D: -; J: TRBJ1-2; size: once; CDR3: CASSRQLNYGYTF; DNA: TGTGCCAGCAGCAGACAGCTAAACTATGGCTACACCTTC
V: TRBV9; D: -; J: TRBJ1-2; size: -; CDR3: CASSVGRDGYTF; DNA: TGTGCCAGCAGCGTAGGGAGGGACGGCTACACCTTC
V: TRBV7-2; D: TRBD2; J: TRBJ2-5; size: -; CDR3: CASSSRGGTSGRETQYF; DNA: TGTGCCAGCAGCTCAAGAGGAGGGACTAGCGGCCGGGAGACCCAGTACTTC
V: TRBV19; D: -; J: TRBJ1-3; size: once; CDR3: CASSIDGRLAGNTIYF; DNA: TGTGCCAGTAGTATAGACGGCCGCTTGGCAGGAAACACCATATATTTT
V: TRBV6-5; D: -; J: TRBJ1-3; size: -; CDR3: CASTKAEGNTIYF; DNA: TGTGCCAGCACAAAGGCGGAGGGAAACACCATATATTTT
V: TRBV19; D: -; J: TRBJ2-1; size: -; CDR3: CASSMFGTYNEQFF; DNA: TGTGCCAGTAGTATGTTTGGGACCTACAATGAGCAGTTCTTC
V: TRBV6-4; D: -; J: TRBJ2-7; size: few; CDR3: CASSDSRDPTTYEQYF; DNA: TGTGCCAGCAGTGACTCGCGTGACCCGACGACCTACGAGCAGTACTTC
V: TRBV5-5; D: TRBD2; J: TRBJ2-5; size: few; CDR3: CASRLGLGVQETQYF; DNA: TGTGCCAGCAGGCTGGGACTAGGGGTCCAAGAGACCCAGTACTTC
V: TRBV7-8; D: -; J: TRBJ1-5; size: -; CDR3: CASSFTDSNQPQHF; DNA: TGTGCCAGCAGCTTCACGGACAGCAATCAGCCCCAGCATTTT
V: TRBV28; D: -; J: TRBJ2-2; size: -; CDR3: CATTGRTTGELFF; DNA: TGTGCCACAACGGGCAGGACAACCGGGGAGCTGTTTTTT
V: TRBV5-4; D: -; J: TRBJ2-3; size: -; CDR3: CASSSRDSRTDTQYF; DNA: TGTGCCAGCAGCTCCCGGGACTCCCGAACGGATACGCAGTATTTT
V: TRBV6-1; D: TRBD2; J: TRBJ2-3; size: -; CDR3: CASSEAGAAGGVTDTQYF; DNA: TGTGCCAGCAGTGAAGCAGGGGCGGCGGGGGGAGTCACAGATACGCAGTATTTT
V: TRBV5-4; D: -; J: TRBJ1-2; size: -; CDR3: CASSLAPPFNYGYTF; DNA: TGTGCCAGCAGCTTGGCACCCCCTTTTAACTATGGCTACACCTTC
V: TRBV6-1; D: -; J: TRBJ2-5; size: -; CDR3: CASSPRRGAGETQYF; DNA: TGTGCCAGCAGCCCACGCCGCGGGGCTGGGGAGACCCAGTACTTC
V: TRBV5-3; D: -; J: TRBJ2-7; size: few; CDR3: CARSSTLEQYF; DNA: TGTGCCAGAAGCTCTACACTTGAGCAGTACTTC
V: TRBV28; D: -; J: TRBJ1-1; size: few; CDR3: CASSSLNRDPVFAFF; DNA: TGTGCCAGCAGTTCTCTAAACCGGGACCCAGTGTTCGCTTTCTTT
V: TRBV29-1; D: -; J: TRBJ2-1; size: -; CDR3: CSVEDLRGSSYNEQFF; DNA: TGCAGCGTTGAAGATCTGAGGGGAAGCTCCTACAATGAGCAGTTCTTC
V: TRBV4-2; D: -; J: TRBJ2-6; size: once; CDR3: CASSTRQFSGANVLTF; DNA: TGTGCCAGCAGCACCCGACAGTTCTCTGGGGCCAACGTCCTGACTTTC
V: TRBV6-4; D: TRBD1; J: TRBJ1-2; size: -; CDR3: CASRGQGDGYTF; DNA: TGTGCCAGCAGGGGACAGGGGGATGGCTACACCTTC
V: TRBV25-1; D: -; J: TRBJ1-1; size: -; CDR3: CASSEFPGQMPEAFF; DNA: TGTGCCAGCAGTGAATTTCCAGGCCAAATGCCTGAAGCTTTCTTT
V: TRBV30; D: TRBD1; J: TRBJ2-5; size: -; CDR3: CAWKNYRGARETQYF; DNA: TGTGCCTGGAAAAACTACAGGGGGGCCCGGGAGACCCAGTACTTC